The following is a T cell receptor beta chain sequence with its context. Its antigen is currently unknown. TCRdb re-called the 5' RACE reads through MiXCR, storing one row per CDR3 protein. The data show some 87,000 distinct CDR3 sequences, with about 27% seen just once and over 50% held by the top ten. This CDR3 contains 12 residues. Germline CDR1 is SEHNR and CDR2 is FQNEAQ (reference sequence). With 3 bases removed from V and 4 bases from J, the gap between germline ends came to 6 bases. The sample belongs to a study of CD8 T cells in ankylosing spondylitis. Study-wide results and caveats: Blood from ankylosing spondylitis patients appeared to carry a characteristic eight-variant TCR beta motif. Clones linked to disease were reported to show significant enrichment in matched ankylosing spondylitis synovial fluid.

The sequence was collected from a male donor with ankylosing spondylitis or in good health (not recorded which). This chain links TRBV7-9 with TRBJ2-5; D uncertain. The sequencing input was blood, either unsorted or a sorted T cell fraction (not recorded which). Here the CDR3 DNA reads TGTGCCAGCAGCTTCGACGCAGAGACCCAGTACTTC. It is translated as CASSFDAETQYF.